This TCR beta chain was found in a study of blood T cell repertoires in COVID-19. Study information: T cells, B-cell-depleted T cells, or PBMCs supplied cDNA or gDNA.

A word on this clone: The germline gene is not matched at one end of the junction; a read error may be the cause.

CDR1 is SGHVS and CDR2 is FQNEAQ in the germline V gene. CDR3 length equals 15 residues. Some clones are missing from TCRdb's copy, which holds only in-frame ones; the method was immunoSEQ multiplex PCR. Of hundreds of thousands of clones listed, more than 80% were seen once; the top ten hold roughly 1.1%. This sequence was found in a man younger than 45 who had recovered from COVID-19. The chain has TRBV7-8 and TRBJ1-5; D gene ambiguous. Sequences were obtained from PBMCs or T cells enriched from blood (not recorded which). The CDR3 reads CASTLAPGSNQPQHF. The CDR3 DNA follows: TGTGCCAGCACCTTAGCGCCAGGAAGCAATCAGCCCCAGCATTTT.